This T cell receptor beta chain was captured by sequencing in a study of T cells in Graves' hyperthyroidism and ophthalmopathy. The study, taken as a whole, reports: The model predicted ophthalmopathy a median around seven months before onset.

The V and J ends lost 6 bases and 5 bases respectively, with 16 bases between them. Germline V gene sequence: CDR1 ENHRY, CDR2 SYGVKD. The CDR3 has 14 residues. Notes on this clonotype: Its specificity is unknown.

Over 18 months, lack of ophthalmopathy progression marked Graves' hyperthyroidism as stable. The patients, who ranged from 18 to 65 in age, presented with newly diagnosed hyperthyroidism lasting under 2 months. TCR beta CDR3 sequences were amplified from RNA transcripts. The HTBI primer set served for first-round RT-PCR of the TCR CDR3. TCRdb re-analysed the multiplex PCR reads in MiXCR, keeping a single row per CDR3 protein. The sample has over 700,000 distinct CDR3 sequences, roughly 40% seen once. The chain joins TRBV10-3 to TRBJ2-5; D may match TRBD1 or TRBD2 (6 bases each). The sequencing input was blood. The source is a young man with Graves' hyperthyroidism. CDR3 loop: CAISGGGGSETQYF. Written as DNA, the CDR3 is TGTGCCATCAGCGGAGGAGGGGGGTCGGAGACCCAGTACTTC.